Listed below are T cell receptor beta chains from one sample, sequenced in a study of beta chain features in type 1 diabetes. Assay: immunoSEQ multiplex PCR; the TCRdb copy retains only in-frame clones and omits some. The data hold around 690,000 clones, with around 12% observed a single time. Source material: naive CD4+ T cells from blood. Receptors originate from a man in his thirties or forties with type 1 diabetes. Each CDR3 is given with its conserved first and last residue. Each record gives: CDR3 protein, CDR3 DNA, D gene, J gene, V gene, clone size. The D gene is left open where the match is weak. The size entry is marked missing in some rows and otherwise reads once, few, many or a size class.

CDR3aa: CASSGGQPQHF
CDR3nt: TGTGCCAGCAGTGGGGGTCAGCCCCAGCATTTT
d_gene: NA
j_gene: TRBJ1-5
v_gene: TRBV6-5
abundance: few

CDR3aa: CASSYSGRSYEQYF
CDR3nt: TGTGCCAGCAGTTACTCGGGCAGATCCTACGAGCAGTACTTC
d_gene: NA
j_gene: TRBJ2-7
v_gene: TRBV6-5
abundance: NA

CDR3aa: CASRRRTGEGYEQYF
CDR3nt: TGTGCCAGCAGACGACGGACAGGGGAAGGCTACGAGCAGTACTTC
d_gene: TRBD1
j_gene: TRBJ2-7
v_gene: TRBV7-2
abundance: few

CDR3aa: CASSLLGQGKYEQYF
CDR3nt: TGTGCCAGCAGCTTACTGGGACAGGGGAAATACGAGCAGTACTTC
d_gene: TRBD1
j_gene: TRBJ2-7
v_gene: TRBV11-2
abundance: few

CDR3aa: CASSHINTEAFF
CDR3nt: TGTGCCAGCAGCCATATAAACACTGAAGCTTTCTTT
d_gene: NA
j_gene: TRBJ1-1
v_gene: TRBV7-9
abundance: NA

CDR3aa: CASSPVENYGYTF
CDR3nt: TGTGCCAGCAGCCCCGTGGAGAACTATGGCTACACCTTC
d_gene: NA
j_gene: TRBJ1-2
v_gene: TRBV6-5
abundance: NA

CDR3aa: CASSVASRGESPLHF
CDR3nt: TGTGCCAGCAGCGTAGCCTCCAGGGGCGAATCACCCCTCCACTTT
d_gene: NA
j_gene: TRBJ1-6
v_gene: TRBV9
abundance: few

CDR3aa: CASSLRGQETQYF
CDR3nt: TGTGCCAGCAGCTTAAGGGGACAAGAGACCCAGTACTTC
d_gene: NA
j_gene: TRBJ2-5
v_gene: TRBV7-2
abundance: few

CDR3aa: CASSVTGTGDQPQHF
CDR3nt: TGTGCCAGCAGCGTGACAGGTACCGGCGATCAGCCCCAGCATTTT
d_gene: NA
j_gene: TRBJ1-5
v_gene: TRBV9
abundance: few

CDR3aa: CASTFVSGSSYNEQFF
CDR3nt: TGTGCCAGCACTTTCGTTAGCGGGAGCTCCTACAATGAGCAGTTCTTC
d_gene: TRBD2
j_gene: TRBJ2-1
v_gene: TRBV27
abundance: NA

CDR3aa: CASSQEVTGGTYGYTF
CDR3nt: TGCGCCAGCAGCCAAGAAGTGACAGGGGGCACCTATGGCTACACCTTC
d_gene: TRBD1
j_gene: TRBJ1-2
v_gene: TRBV4-1
abundance: NA

CDR3aa: CASSQVSNEKLFF
CDR3nt: TGCGCCAGCAGCCAAGTTAGTAATGAAAAACTGTTTTTT
d_gene: NA
j_gene: TRBJ1-4
v_gene: TRBV4-1
abundance: few

CDR3aa: CASSPVGSEQYF
CDR3nt: TGTGCCAGCAGCCCGGTAGGGTCCGAGCAGTACTTC
d_gene: NA
j_gene: TRBJ2-7
v_gene: TRBV14
abundance: NA

CDR3aa: CASSLDAGELFF
CDR3nt: TGTGCCAGCAGCTTAGACGCCGGGGAGCTGTTTTTT
d_gene: NA
j_gene: TRBJ2-2
v_gene: TRBV11-2
abundance: NA

CDR3aa: CAWSVMGASTDTQYF
CDR3nt: TGTGCCTGGAGTGTAATGGGGGCGAGCACAGATACGCAGTATTTT
d_gene: NA
j_gene: TRBJ2-3
v_gene: TRBV30
abundance: NA

CDR3aa: CASSVGYNYNEQFF
CDR3nt: TGTGCCAGCAGCGTAGGATATAACTACAATGAGCAGTTCTTC
d_gene: NA
j_gene: TRBJ2-1
v_gene: TRBV9
abundance: few

CDR3aa: CAWGAGELDTQYF
CDR3nt: TGTGCCTGGGGCGCGGGGGAGCTGGATACGCAGTATTTT
d_gene: TRBD2
j_gene: TRBJ2-3
v_gene: TRBV30
abundance: few

CDR3aa: CASSPANEQFF
CDR3nt: TGTGCCAGCTCACCAGCCAATGAGCAGTTCTTC
d_gene: NA
j_gene: TRBJ2-1
v_gene: TRBV18
abundance: few

CDR3aa: CASSLFDTGSGSSPLHF
CDR3nt: TGTGCCAGCAGCTTATTTGACACAGGGTCGGGTAGTTCACCCCTCCACTTT
d_gene: NA
j_gene: TRBJ1-6
v_gene: TRBV11-2
abundance: few

CDR3aa: CASTPVGVYNSPLHF
CDR3nt: TGTGCCAGCACCCCAGTTGGAGTGTATAATTCACCCCTCCACTTT
d_gene: NA
j_gene: TRBJ1-6
v_gene: TRBV7-8
abundance: NA

CDR3aa: CASSLGTSGANVLTF
CDR3nt: TGTGCCAGCAGTTTGGGGACCTCTGGGGCCAACGTCCTGACTTTC
d_gene: NA
j_gene: TRBJ2-6
v_gene: TRBV28
abundance: few

CDR3aa: CASSLPELTGYNEQFF
CDR3nt: TGTGCCAGCAGCTTGCCAGAGCTTACGGGGTACAATGAGCAGTTCTTC
d_gene: NA
j_gene: TRBJ2-1
v_gene: TRBV7-9
abundance: NA

CDR3aa: CSARPDNEQFF
CDR3nt: TGCAGTGCTAGACCCGACAATGAGCAGTTCTTC
d_gene: NA
j_gene: TRBJ2-1
v_gene: TRBV20-1
abundance: few

CDR3aa: CASSIVHTNIQYF
CDR3nt: TGCGCCAGCAGTATCGTTCACACAAACATTCAGTACTTC
d_gene: NA
j_gene: TRBJ2-4
v_gene: TRBV23-1
abundance: many

CDR3aa: CASSRTKTRKTTTDTQYF
CDR3nt: TGTGCCAGCAGCCGAACCAAGACCCGAAAAACTACCACAGATACGCAGTATTTT
d_gene: NA
j_gene: TRBJ2-3
v_gene: TRBV4-2
abundance: NA

CDR3aa: CASSPPSLSADTQYF
CDR3nt: TGTGCCAGCTCACCACCGTCACTGTCAGCAGATACGCAGTATTTT
d_gene: NA
j_gene: TRBJ2-3
v_gene: TRBV18
abundance: NA

CDR3aa: CASSRQGLQETQYF
CDR3nt: TGCGCCAGCAGCCGCCAAGGGCTGCAAGAGACCCAGTACTTC
d_gene: NA
j_gene: TRBJ2-5
v_gene: TRBV4-1
abundance: few

CDR3aa: CASSLGDRRKYF
CDR3nt: TGTGCCAGCAGCCTAGGGGACAGGAGAAAGTACTTC
d_gene: TRBD1
j_gene: TRBJ2-4
v_gene: TRBV7-9
abundance: NA

CDR3aa: CACQDSGNTIYF
CDR3nt: TGTGCCTGTCAGGACTCTGGAAACACCATATATTTT
d_gene: NA
j_gene: TRBJ1-3
v_gene: TRBV30
abundance: few

CDR3aa: CASSEAGVDNEQFF
CDR3nt: TGTGCCAGTAGTGAAGCGGGGGTTGACAATGAGCAGTTCTTC
d_gene: TRBD2
j_gene: TRBJ2-1
v_gene: TRBV19
abundance: few

CDR3aa: CASSSRQGEGYTF
CDR3nt: TGTGCCAGCAGCTCCAGACAGGGGGAAGGCTACACCTTC
d_gene: TRBD1
j_gene: TRBJ1-2
v_gene: TRBV7-9
abundance: NA

CDR3aa: CSVRRDSNQPQHF
CDR3nt: TGCAGCGTTCGCCGGGACAGCAATCAGCCCCAGCATTTT
d_gene: NA
j_gene: TRBJ1-5
v_gene: TRBV29-1
abundance: few